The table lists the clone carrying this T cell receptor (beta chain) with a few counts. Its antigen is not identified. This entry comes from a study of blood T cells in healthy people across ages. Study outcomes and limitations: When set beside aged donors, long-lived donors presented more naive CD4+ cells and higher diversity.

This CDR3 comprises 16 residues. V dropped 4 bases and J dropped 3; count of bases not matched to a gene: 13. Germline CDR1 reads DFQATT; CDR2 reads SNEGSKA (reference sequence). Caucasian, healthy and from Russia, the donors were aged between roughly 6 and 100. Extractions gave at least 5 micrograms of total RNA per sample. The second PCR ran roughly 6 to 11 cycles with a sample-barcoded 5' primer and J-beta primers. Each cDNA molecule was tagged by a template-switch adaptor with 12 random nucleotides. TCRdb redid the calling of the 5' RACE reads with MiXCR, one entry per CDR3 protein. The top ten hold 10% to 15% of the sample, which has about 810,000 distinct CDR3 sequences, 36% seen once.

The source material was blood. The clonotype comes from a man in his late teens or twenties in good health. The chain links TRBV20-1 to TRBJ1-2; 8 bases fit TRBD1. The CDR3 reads CSAINPRDRRDYGYTF. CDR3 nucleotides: TGCAGTGCTATAAACCCCCGGGACAGGAGAGACTATGGCTACACCTTC.